This entry is about one T cell receptor beta chain. This specimen comes from a study of blood T cell repertoires in COVID-19. For the study at large: T cells, B-cell-depleted T cells, or PBMCs provided the cDNA or gDNA that served as material.

Profiled with immunoSEQ multiplex PCR; TCRdb holds only in-frame clones, not every one. The sample contains approximately 160,000 clones, 83% of which appear only once. CDR3 length: 17 residues. V dropped 2 bases and J dropped 6; count of bases not matched to a gene: 10. CDR1 and CDR2 from the germline V gene are MGHRA and YSYEKL. The rearrangement uses TRBV4-1 and TRBJ2-5; 12 bases are shared with TRBD2. The TCR originated in a woman in her 50s who had recovered from COVID-19. The sample consisted of PBMCs or T cells enriched from blood (not recorded which). The CDR3 bases are TGCGCCAGCAGCCAACTAGCGGGGGGGCCAAGCGCGAAGACCCAGTACTTC. This codes for CASSQLAGGPSAKTQYF.